This record concerns one T cell receptor (beta chain) sequence. The data belong to a study of blood T cells in healthy people across ages. Germline lookup yields CDR1 DFQATT and CDR2 SNEGSKA (reference sequence). The CDR3 is made up of 15 amino acids. The V end lost 3 bases, the J end lost 0 bases, and 11 bases lay between the germline ends. The authors ran a second PCR of roughly 6 to 12 cycles using a sample-barcoded 5' primer and a J-beta primer mix. TCRdb processed the 5' RACE reads anew with MiXCR; each CDR3 protein has one entry. The table has about 1,600,000 distinct CDR3 sequences, roughly 40% seen once; the top ten hold 7.9%. Each donor had roughly 10 milliliters of peripheral blood drawn. Total RNA extracted from each sample amounted to at least 6 micrograms.

Sample: blood. V usage is TRBV20-1 and J usage is TRBJ2-2; D unclear. This clonotype was sampled from a woman aged 18-35 years in good health. In nucleotides, the CDR3 is TGCAGTGCTAGGTTTACTTACTCGAACACCGGGGAGCTGTTTTTT. Translated, it gives CSARFTYSNTGELFF.